The entry that follows covers one T cell receptor (beta chain) sequence. The sample belongs to a study of blood T cell repertoires in COVID-19. Across the whole study: Material from acute and convalescent COVID-19 was sourced from the United States, Italy and Spain. Sample material is recorded as cDNA or gDNA derived from T cells, B-cell-depleted T cells, or PBMCs.

CDR1 is LNHDA, CDR2 SQIVND, per germline (reference sequence). The CDR3 is made up of 15 amino acids. Trimming took 3 bases from V and 6 from J; bases not matched to a gene: 10. Sequencing was performed with immunoSEQ multiplex PCR; in TCRdb, only in-frame clones are kept and a portion is missing. The table lists roughly 200,000 clones, 85% to 90% of them singletons. The chain combines TRBV19 with TRBJ2-7, with 8 bases matching TRBD1. The sample consisted of peripheral blood. This sequence was found in an older person with COVID-19, enrolled during active disease. The CDR3 DNA reads as TGTGCCAGTAGTATTACCGGGACAGGAACGGGCGAGCAGTACTTC. It is translated as CASSITGTGTGEQYF.